The next 18 T cell receptor beta chains were all read from a single sample in a study of Ad26.COV2.S vaccination and SARS-CoV-2 variants. Treatment here: some 19 received Ad26.COV2.S at low or high dose, single or two shots; about 5 received placebo; per-sample allocation not given. Samples analyzed were those drawn on day 63 after the first vaccine or placebo injection. Measured with immunoSEQ multiplex PCR; TCRdb has only the in-frame clones, and not every one. The sample has 200,000 to 300,000 clones, 87% seen once. The sample here was peripheral blood, taken in a trial of Ad26.COV2.S vaccine versus placebo. These receptors originate from a person between 18 and 59 years old who received the Ad26.COV2.S COVID-19 vaccine or a placebo.

The rearrangement links TRBV2 to TRBJ2-5; D perhaps matches TRBD2 (7 bases). The CDR3 length is 15 residues. V was pared by 3 bases and J by 7 bases, with 18 bases between. Germline values: CDR1 SNHLY, CDR2 FYNNEI. DNA of the CDR3: TGTGCCAGCAGTGAGATGAGGGGGGGCCCCGGGACCCAGTACTTC. Amino acids: CASSEMRGGPGTQYF. The whole variable domain, remainder taken from reference TRBV2 and TRBJ2-5, is EPEVTQTPSHQVTQMGQEVILRCVPISNHLYFYWYRQILGQKVEFLVSFYNNEISEKSEIFDDQFSVERPDGSNFTLKIRSTKLEDSAMYFCASSEMRGGPGTQYFGPGTRLLVL.

This chain joins TRBV6-5 and TRBJ1-4; D not certain. Trimming shortened V by 6 bases and J by 0 bases, and 11 bases separated the two germline ends. Germline lookup yields CDR1 MNHEY and CDR2 SVGAGI. The CDR3 extends over 15 amino acids. The CDR3 nucleotides read TGTGCCAGCAGGTCGGACGGCGCAACTAATGAAAAACTGTTTTTT. It specifies CASRSDGATNEKLFF.

This clone showed up just a few times. This chain connects TRBV6-1 to TRBJ2-7; 8 bases line up with TRBD2. Germline V gene lookup returns CDR1 MNHNS and CDR2 SASEGT. CDR3 length equals 16 residues. V trimming: 2 bases; J trimming: 3 bases; junction bases outside the gene matches: 9. The CDR3 nucleotides are TGTGCCAGCAGTGAAAGATCCGGGAGGGAGGGCTACGAGCAGTACGTC. This gives the protein CASSERSGREGYEQYV.

The chain is built from TRBV5-8 and TRBJ2-1; TRBD1 agrees at 9 bases. Germline assignment: CDR1 SGHTS and CDR2 YDEGEE. Trimming cost V 4 bases and J 7 bases; bases outside gene matches: 6. The CDR3 runs to 14 residues. The CDR3 nucleotides read TGTGCCAGCAGCACCGCCGGGACAGGGAATGAGCAGTTCTTC. Amino acids: CASSTAGTGNEQFF.

Turning to this clone: Other DNA sequences from this sample encode an identical CDR3 as well. The chain is built from TRBV12-3 or TRBV12-4 and TRBJ1-1, with no clear D. V was cut by 5 bases and J by 1 base, with 8 bases left in between. The CDR3 has 13 amino acids. CDR3 bases: TGTGCCAGCAGTCCGACGGGGAACACTGAAGCTTTCTTT. Translating it yields CASSPTGNTEAFF.

The chain joins TRBV19 to TRBJ2-7; D uncertain. The V gene lost 2 bases and the J gene lost 3 bases, with 11 bases spanning the gap. Per the germline V gene, CDR1 is LNHDA and CDR2 is SQIVND (reference sequence). The CDR3 spans 14 residues. The CDR3, as DNA: TGTGCCAGTAGTATAAGGCAGAGAGGCTACGAGCAGTACTTC. Translating it yields CASSIRQRGYEQYF. Combining the CDR3 with reference TRBV19 and TRBJ2-7 gives the whole variable domain DGGITQSPKYLFRKEGQNVTLSCEQNLNHDAMYWYRQDPGQGLRLIYYSQIVNDFQKGDIAEGYSVSREKKESFPLTVTSAQKNPTAFYLCASSIRQRGYEQYFGPGTRLTVT.

V and J are TRBV19 and TRBJ2-2; D is uncertain. CDR1 and CDR2 (germline): LNHDA, SQIVND (reference sequence). The V and J ends lost 1 base and 9 bases respectively, with 15 bases between them. The CDR3 is made up of 15 amino acids. CDR3 sequence (DNA): TGTGCCAGTAGTATAGCCCTAAATCTACGCAGGGAGCTGTTTTTT. It is translated as CASSIALNLRRELFF.

The chain joins TRBV6-5 to TRBJ2-7, with 10 bases identical to TRBD1. The CDR3 has 14 residues. The V and J ends lost 6 bases and 6 bases, in that order; junction bases with no gene match: 8. Germline V gives CDR1 MNHEY, CDR2 SVGAGI. The CDR3 loop reads CASSRRTGGSEQYF. The CDR3, as DNA: TGTGCCAGCAGCCGCAGGACAGGGGGTAGCGAGCAGTACTTC.

A single count supports this clone. The chain carries TRBV5-6 and TRBJ1-2; possibly TRBD1 for D (6 bases). There are 13 residues in the CDR3. V was shortened by 0 bases and J by 8 bases, with 11 bases between the two germline ends. Germline V gene data show CDR1 as SGHDT and CDR2 as YYEEEE. In DNA form, the CDR3 reads TGTGCCAGCAGCTTGGTGGGGGGCCGGGGCTACACCTTC. Its protein product is CASSLVGGRGYTF.

The gene calls are TRBV7-2 and TRBJ2-5; D uncertain. CDR1 SGHTA and CDR2 FQGNSA come from the germline V gene. V was trimmed by 2 bases and J by 2 bases, leaving 6 bases between them. The CDR3 consists of 13 residues. CDR3 in amino acids: CASSLSWQETQYF. The CDR3 DNA follows: TGTGCCAGCAGCTTATCATGGCAAGAGACCCAGTACTTC.

This chain joins TRBV6-2 or TRBV6-3 and TRBJ2-7; 7 nucleotides match TRBD1. Germline V gene lookup returns CDR1 MNHEY and CDR2 SVGEGT. V gave up 3 bases and J gave up 5 bases; unmatched junction bases: 13. This CDR3 region has 16 residues. CDR3 region: CASSYKGAGIIDEQYV. CDR3 sequence (DNA): TGTGCCAGCAGTTATAAGGGGGCTGGGATAATCGACGAGCAGTACGTC.

The chain uses TRBV27 and TRBJ1-3; TRBD1 matches 7 bases. The CDR3 is 15 amino acids. Germline trimming cut 6 bases from V and 0 bases from J; bases unmatched to any gene: 5. The germline CDR1 and CDR2 sequences are MNHEY and SMNVEV (reference sequence). The CDR3 loop reads CASRADRISGNTIYF. CDR3 nucleotides: TGTGCCAGCAGGGCGGACAGGATCTCTGGAAACACCATATATTTT.

The rearrangement links TRBV2 to TRBJ2-4, with 7 nucleotides matching TRBD2. The length of the CDR3 is 15 residues. The trim removed 2 bases at V and 15 bases at J, leaving 16 bases unmatched. Germline loops: CDR1 SNHLY, CDR2 FYNNEI. CDR3 sequence (DNA): TGTGCCAGCAGTGAAACATTTCTTAAGGGCGGGAGTGGGTACTTC. This gives the protein CASSETFLKGGSGYF.

The V and J genes are TRBV20-1 and TRBJ1-2, with D possibly being TRBD1 (6 bases). The CDR3 runs 14 residues. CDR1 and CDR2 (germline): DFQATT, SNEGSKA (reference sequence). V was pared by 3 bases and J by 0 bases, with 11 bases between. The CDR3 is CSASRDITNYGYTF. The CDR3 DNA reads TGCAGTGCTAGTAGGGACATAACTAACTATGGCTACACCTTC.

The genes are TRBV9 and TRBJ2-1, with 14 bases that match TRBD2. The CDR3 has 19 amino acids. Germline V CDR1 and CDR2: SGDLS, YYNGEE. Trimming at V came to 2 bases and at J to 8 bases, leaving 15 bases not matched to a gene. The CDR3, as DNA: TGTGCCAGCAGCGTTGACTGGACTAGCGGGAGGTATGGCATCGATGAGCAGTTCTTC. This sequence encodes CASSVDWTSGRYGIDEQFF. Full variable domain (rest looked up from reference TRBV9 and TRBJ2-1): DSGVTQTPKHLITATGQRVTLRCSPRSGDLSVYWYQQSLDQGLQFLIQYYNGEERAKGNILERFSAQQFPDLHSELNLSSLELGDSALYFCASSVDWTSGRYGIDEQFFGPGTRLTVL.

The chain couples TRBV24-1 to TRBJ2-1; the D is unclear. V was pared by 1 base and J by 6 bases, with 6 bases between. The CDR3 runs to 13 residues. Germline V lookup: CDR1 KGHDR, CDR2 SFDVKD. The CDR3, as DNA: TGTGCCACCAGTGATTTTAGGAGCAATGAGCAGTTCTTC. Residues: CATSDFRSNEQFF.

The genes are TRBV11-2 and TRBJ1-2, with a weak D call TRBD1 (5 bases). The germline gives CDR1 SGHAT, CDR2 FQNNGV. The CDR3 contains 12 residues. V lost 7 bases, J lost 4 bases, and 10 bases lay in between. Written as DNA, the CDR3 is TGTGCCAGCAAGGGGCGGTCCTATGGCTACACCTTC. Translating gives CASKGRSYGYTF.

V is TRBV5-4 and J is TRBJ2-5; 13 nucleotides line up with TRBD2. Trimming removed 2 bases from V and 7 bases from J; junction bases left unmatched: 11. Germline loops: CDR1 SGHNT, CDR2 YYREEE (reference sequence). The CDR3 sequence is 17 residues long. The CDR3, as DNA: TGTGCCAGCAGCTTCTGGACTAGCGGGAGTGCTCCGAGGACCCAGTACTTC. Protein sequence: CASSFWTSGSAPRTQYF.